The entry that follows covers one T cell receptor (beta chain) sequence. The antigen is unknown. This record comes from a study of T cells in localized non-small cell lung cancer. Assay: immunoSEQ multiplex PCR; the TCRdb copy retains only in-frame clones and omits some. The profile shows tens of thousands of clones, roughly 87% of them singletons. The CDR3 is 13 amino acids. V dropped 5 bases and J dropped 5 bases, with 12 bases sitting between them. Germline assignment: CDR1 MNHNS and CDR2 SASEGT. Study findings and constraints: Without multi-region sequencing, intratumor heterogeneity could not be excluded. A median of 57 of the top 100 tumor clones appeared in adjacent lung, which was paired and uninvolved. Longer overall survival accompanied higher blood T cell density.

This chain joins TRBV6-1 and TRBJ1-1; D not resolved. The receptor comes from a man between 40 and 75 years old with stage I squamous cell lung carcinoma. The sequencing used peripheral blood, collected before any cancer treatment. CDR3 coding DNA: TGTGCCAGCAGTACTCAGCTGGAGACTGAAGCTTTCTTT. Encoded protein: CASSTQLETEAFF.